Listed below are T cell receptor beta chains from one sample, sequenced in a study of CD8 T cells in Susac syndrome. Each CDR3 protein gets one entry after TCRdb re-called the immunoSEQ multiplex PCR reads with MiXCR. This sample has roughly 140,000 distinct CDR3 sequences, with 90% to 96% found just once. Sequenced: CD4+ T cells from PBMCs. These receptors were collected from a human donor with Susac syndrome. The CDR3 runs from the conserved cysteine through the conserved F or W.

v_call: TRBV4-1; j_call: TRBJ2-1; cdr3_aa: CASSPGGAPGLDLLF
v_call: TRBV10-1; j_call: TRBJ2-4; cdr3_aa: CASSEGTSQGIQYF
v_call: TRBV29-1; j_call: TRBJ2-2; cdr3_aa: CSVQIGEHGELFF
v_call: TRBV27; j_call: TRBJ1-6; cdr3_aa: CASRRGQFPLHF
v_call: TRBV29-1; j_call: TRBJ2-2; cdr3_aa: CSWRDGGGSGELFF
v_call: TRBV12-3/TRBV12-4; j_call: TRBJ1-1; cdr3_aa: CASSFPGRGAFF
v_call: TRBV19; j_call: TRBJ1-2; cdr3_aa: CASSEGQIYGYTF
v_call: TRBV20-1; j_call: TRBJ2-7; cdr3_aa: CSAWEGDGQYF
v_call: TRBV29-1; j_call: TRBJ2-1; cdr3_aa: CSVERQGTANYNEQFF
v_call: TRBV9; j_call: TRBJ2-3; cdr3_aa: CASSVDAIGRTDTQYF
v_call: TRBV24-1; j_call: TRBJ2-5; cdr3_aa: CATSDPPGQGLGLLETQYF
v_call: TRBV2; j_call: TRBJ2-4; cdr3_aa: CASSAGGVNIQYF
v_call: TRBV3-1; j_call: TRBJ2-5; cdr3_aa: CASTDLRVYGETQYF
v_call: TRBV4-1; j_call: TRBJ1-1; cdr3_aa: CASSQEGKGNTEAFF
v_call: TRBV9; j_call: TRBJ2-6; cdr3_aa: CASSVEVGANVLTF
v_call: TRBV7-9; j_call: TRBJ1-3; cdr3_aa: CASSIPPTGGGNTIYF
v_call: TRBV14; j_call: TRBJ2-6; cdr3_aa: CASSRTQGIGANVLTF
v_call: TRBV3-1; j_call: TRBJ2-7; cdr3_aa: CASSSRGYEQYF
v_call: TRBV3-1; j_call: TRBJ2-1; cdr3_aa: CASSQDHDSEQFF
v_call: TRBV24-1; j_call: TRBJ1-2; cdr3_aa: CATSDSRDSRYGYTF
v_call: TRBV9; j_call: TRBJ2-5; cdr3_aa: CASTMADNWYQETQYF
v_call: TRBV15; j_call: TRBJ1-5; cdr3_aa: CATSTGTAGLYQPQHF
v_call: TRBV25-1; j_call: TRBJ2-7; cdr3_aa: CASSEPGVGFEQYF
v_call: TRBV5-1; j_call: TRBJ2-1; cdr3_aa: CASSLGVAGNNEQFF
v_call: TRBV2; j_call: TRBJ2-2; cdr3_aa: CASSPMTGELFF
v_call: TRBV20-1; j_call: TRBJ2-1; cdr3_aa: CSAQTPGLAGGVNEQFF
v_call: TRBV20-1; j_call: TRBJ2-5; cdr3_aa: CSAGRQETQYF
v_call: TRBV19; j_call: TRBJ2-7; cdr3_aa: CASAPSQVSYEQYF
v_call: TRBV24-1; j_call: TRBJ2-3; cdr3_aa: CATSDLDGPSTDTQYF
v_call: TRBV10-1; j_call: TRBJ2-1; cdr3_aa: CASSERSSGGLYNEQFF
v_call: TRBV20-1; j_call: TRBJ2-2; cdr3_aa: CSAMEITYTGELFF
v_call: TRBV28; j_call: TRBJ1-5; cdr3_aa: CASSHGGNSNQPQHF
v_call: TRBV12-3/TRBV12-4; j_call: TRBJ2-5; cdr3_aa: CASSWTGEETQYF